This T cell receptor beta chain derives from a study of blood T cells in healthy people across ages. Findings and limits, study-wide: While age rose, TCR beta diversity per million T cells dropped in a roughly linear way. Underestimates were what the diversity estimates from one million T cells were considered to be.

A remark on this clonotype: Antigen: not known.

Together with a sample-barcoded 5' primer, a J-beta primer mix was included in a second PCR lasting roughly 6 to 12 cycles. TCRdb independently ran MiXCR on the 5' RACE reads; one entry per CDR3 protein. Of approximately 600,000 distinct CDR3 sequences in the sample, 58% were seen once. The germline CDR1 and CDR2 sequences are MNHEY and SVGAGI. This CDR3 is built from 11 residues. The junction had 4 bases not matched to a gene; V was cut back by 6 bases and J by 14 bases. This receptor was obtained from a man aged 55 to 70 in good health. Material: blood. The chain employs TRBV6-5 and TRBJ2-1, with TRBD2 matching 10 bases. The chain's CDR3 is CASSLAGVEFF. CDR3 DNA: TGTGCCAGCAGCCTAGCGGGGGTGGAGTTCTTC.